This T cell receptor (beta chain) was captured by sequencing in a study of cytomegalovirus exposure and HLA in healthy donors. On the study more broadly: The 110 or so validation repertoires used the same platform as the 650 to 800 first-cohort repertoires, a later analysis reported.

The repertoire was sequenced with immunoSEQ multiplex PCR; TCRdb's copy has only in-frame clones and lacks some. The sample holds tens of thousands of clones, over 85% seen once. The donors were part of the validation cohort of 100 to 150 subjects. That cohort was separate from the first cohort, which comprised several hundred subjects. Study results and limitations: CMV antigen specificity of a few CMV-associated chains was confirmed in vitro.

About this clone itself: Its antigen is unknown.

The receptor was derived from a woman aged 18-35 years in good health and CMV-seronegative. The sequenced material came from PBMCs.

This chain's CDR3 is CASSPRGTGDFSGANVLTF. The CDR3 DNA is TGTGCCAGCAGCCCTCGGGGGACAGGGGACTTCTCTGGGGCCAACGTCCTGACTTTC. The chain is built from TRBV9 and TRBJ2-6, with TRBD1 matching 10 bases. After removal of 4 bases from V and 0 bases from J, the junction contained 10 bases not matched to a gene. CDR3 length equals 19 residues. Germline loops: CDR1 SGDLS, CDR2 YYNGEE.